The 19 T cell receptor beta chains in this list originate from one sample, sequenced in a study of T-cell memory formation after mild COVID-19. TCRdb re-derived calls from the 5' RACE reads in MiXCR, one entry per CDR3 protein. The data show roughly 400,000 distinct CDR3 sequences, about 15% seen once. Sequencing used PBMCs or a T cell subset sorted from them (not recorded which). The receptors originated from a man aged 18 to 29 who had mild COVID-19 (a few samples of this study predate the infection). Cell type and time point are not known.

The V and J genes are TRBV6-5 and TRBJ2-2; 7 bases align to TRBD1. This CDR3 contains 14 residues. The V gene end was trimmed by 8 bases and the J gene end by 6 bases; junction bases not matched to a gene: 9. Germline lookup yields CDR1 MNHEY and CDR2 SVGAGI. The CDR3 protein is CASLDWTGPGELFF. The CDR3 coding sequence is TGTGCCAGCCTGGATTGGACAGGACCCGGGGAGCTGTTTTTT.

The rearrangement joins TRBV20-1 to TRBJ2-7, with D tentatively TRBD1 (6 bases). The CDR3 runs to 14 residues. V gave up 3 bases and J gave up 1 base, with 13 bases separating them. In germline, CDR1 is DFQATT, CDR2 SNEGSKA (reference sequence). In DNA, the CDR3 is TGCAGTGCTAGGGGACAAGAGGTTTCCTACGAGCAGTACTTC. Amino acid sequence: CSARGQEVSYEQYF.

This chain links TRBV6-5 with TRBJ1-3; 9 bases line up with TRBD1. The germline V gene has CDR1 MNHEY and CDR2 SVGAGI. This CDR3 comprises 16 residues. With 5 bases clipped from V and 0 bases from J, the junction kept 5 bases outside the gene matches. CDR3 protein: CASSQQGASSGNTIYF. The CDR3 DNA reads TGTGCCAGCAGTCAACAGGGGGCTTCCTCTGGAAACACCATATATTTT.

The V call is TRBV7-2, the J call TRBJ2-7; tentative D call: TRBD2 (5 bases). V lost 6 bases to trimming and J lost 2 bases, with 14 bases between them. The CDR3 is 14 amino acids. Per the germline V gene, CDR1 is SGHTA and CDR2 is FQGNSA. The chain's CDR3 is CASRTRTGAYEQYF. CDR3 in DNA: TGTGCCAGCAGAACCCGGACTGGAGCCTACGAGCAGTACTTC. The variable domain in full, with the rest retrieved from reference TRBV7-2 and TRBJ2-7, is GAGVSQSPSNKVTEKGKDVELRCDPISGHTALYWYRQSLGQGLEFLIYFQGNSAPDKSGLPSDRFSAERTGGSVSTLTIQRTQQEDSAVYLCASRTRTGAYEQYFGPGTRLTVT.

This clonotype was seen many times. The J gene is TRBJ2-2, the V gene TRBV11-2, with D possibly being TRBD1 (6 bases). The CDR3 totals 17 residues. V lost 2 bases to trimming and J lost 3 bases, with 16 bases between them. The germline V gene encodes CDR1 SGHAT and CDR2 FQNNGV. CDR3 sequence (DNA): TGTGCCAGCAGCTTAATCCCAGGGGCAGGTGACACCGGGGAGCTGTTTTTT. It is translated as CASSLIPGAGDTGELFF.

In its sample, this clonotype was seen once. V is TRBV5-5 and J is TRBJ1-5, with D unresolved. Trimming removed 2 bases at V and 0 bases at J, with 9 bases between. Germline assignment: CDR1 SGHKS and CDR2 YYEKEE (reference sequence). The CDR3 length is 15 residues. The CDR3 DNA follows: TGTGCCAGCAGCTTCACCCTGAATAGCAATCAGCCCCAGCATTTT. It translates to CASSFTLNSNQPQHF.

V and J are TRBV20-1 and TRBJ2-1, with D unresolved. V was clipped by 3 bases and J by 9 bases, with 21 bases between them. The CDR3 extends over 15 amino acids. CDR1 and CDR2 (germline): DFQATT, SNEGSKA (reference sequence). The CDR3 is CSARVGRLGLPEQFF. The CDR3, as DNA: TGCAGTGCTAGGGTGGGTCGGCTAGGCCTTCCTGAGCAGTTCTTC.

This chain uses TRBV7-6 with TRBJ1-3; D gene unclear. Germline V gene sequence: CDR1 SGHVS, CDR2 FNYEAQ. This CDR3 spans 13 amino acids. With 4 bases removed from V and 4 bases from J, the gap between germline ends came to 8 bases. The CDR3 protein is CASSSDWGNTIYF. DNA for the CDR3: TGTGCCAGCAGCTCGGACTGGGGAAACACCATATATTTT.

The rearrangement links TRBV4-3 to TRBJ1-1; a weak D match, TRBD1 (5 bases). Germline V lookup: CDR1 LGHNA, CDR2 YSLEER. The CDR3 consists of 15 residues. Trimming removed 1 base from V and 0 bases from J, with 9 bases in between. This CDR3 reads CASSQVWGLNTEAFF. In DNA, the CDR3 is TGCGCCAGCAGCCAAGTATGGGGGTTGAACACTGAAGCTTTCTTT.

The chain is built from TRBV5-5 and TRBJ2-1; the D gene is possibly TRBD2 (6 bases). The CDR3 loop spans 14 amino acids. Trimming took off 1 base at V and 8 bases at J, with 13 bases between the two ends. Germline lookup yields CDR1 SGHKS and CDR2 YYEKEE (reference sequence). As DNA, the CDR3 is TGTGCCAGCAGCTTGTCGTGGGGGGACGATGAGCAGTTCTTC. Protein sequence: CASSLSWGDDEQFF.

The J gene is TRBJ1-3, the V gene TRBV4-2; D gene unclear. V was clipped by 0 bases and J by 0 bases, with 9 bases between them. Germline V gene sequence: CDR1 LGHNA, CDR2 YNFKEQ. CDR3 size: 16 residues. In DNA form, the CDR3 reads TGTGCCAGCAGCCAAGAAGGCACACTCTCTGGAAACACCATATATTTT. It encodes CASSQEGTLSGNTIYF.

The chain links TRBV12-3 or TRBV12-4 to TRBJ1-2, with no clear D. Trimming cost V 4 bases and J 4 bases, with 10 bases left between them. The CDR3 consists of 13 residues. The CDR3 sequence: CASSSAWAYGYTF. For the CDR3, the DNA is TGTGCCAGCAGTTCGGCCTGGGCCTATGGCTACACCTTC.

The rearrangement uses TRBV7-2 and TRBJ2-3; 9 nucleotides match TRBD1. Germline loops: CDR1 SGHTA, CDR2 FQGNSA. This CDR3 region has 15 residues. After removal of 6 bases from V and 6 bases from J, the junction contained 10 bases not matched to a gene. This chain's CDR3 is CASRRGQGSVDTQYF. The CDR3 bases are TGTGCCAGCAGACGGGGACAGGGCAGTGTGGATACGCAGTATTTT.

The genes are TRBV9 and TRBJ2-1; D gene unclear. Germline CDR1 is SGDLS and CDR2 is YYNGEE. Trimming removed 1 base at V and 8 bases at J, with 19 bases between. This CDR3 is 16 amino acids long. Here the CDR3 reads CASSVSHERQRDEQFF. CDR3 DNA sequence: TGTGCCAGCAGCGTATCACACGAACGACAACGCGATGAGCAGTTCTTC.

CDR3: CASSQEVAGITGELFF. In DNA, the CDR3 is TGCGCCAGCAGCCAAGAGGTAGCGGGGATCACCGGGGAGCTGTTTTTT. This chain uses TRBV4-3 with TRBJ2-2; 8 bases are shared with TRBD2. The CDR3 spans 16 residues. Unmatched junction bases numbered 4, after V lost 0 bases and J lost 4 bases. Germline-derived CDR1 and CDR2 are LGHNA and YSLEER.

The rearrangement links TRBV6-5 to TRBJ2-5; no definite D call. Trimming left V 2 bases short and J 5 bases short, with 9 bases between. The CDR3 loop spans 13 amino acids. Per the germline V gene, CDR1 is MNHEY and CDR2 is SVGAGI. DNA for the CDR3: TGTGCCAGCAGTTACGGGTTAACGGAGACCCAGTACTTC. This gives the protein CASSYGLTETQYF.

The rearrangement uses TRBV20-1 and TRBJ2-3; 7 bases are shared with TRBD2. V lost 5 bases to trimming and J lost 1 base; unmatched junction nucleotides: 9. This CDR3 comprises 15 residues. CDR1 is DFQATT and CDR2 is SNEGSKA in the germline V gene (reference sequence). The CDR3 region is CSAWTSLGRTDTQYF. CDR3 DNA: TGCAGTGCTTGGACTAGTCTGGGCCGCACAGATACGCAGTATTTT.

This clonotype turned up a few times. The chain links TRBV4-1 to TRBJ2-7; the D gene is possibly TRBD1 (6 bases). The CDR3 extends over 15 amino acids. The V end lost 0 bases, the J end lost 5 bases, and 14 bases lay between the germline ends. The germline CDR1 and CDR2 sequences are MGHRA and YSYEKL. CDR3 sequence reads: CASSQDWARGHEQYF. The CDR3 DNA reads as TGCGCCAGCAGCCAAGATTGGGCCAGGGGCCACGAGCAGTACTTC.

The chain carries TRBV12-3 or TRBV12-4 and TRBJ1-2, with a weak D call TRBD1 (6 bases). The CDR3 extends over 14 amino acids. V was trimmed by 6 bases and J by 7 bases, leaving 18 bases between them. The DNA of the CDR3 is TGTGCCAGCAGCCCCATAACAGGGTTGAGTGGCTACACCTTC. Amino acid sequence: CASSPITGLSGYTF.